What follows are 27 T cell receptor beta chains derived from one specimen sequenced in a study of T cell repertoires in cytomegalovirus infection. TCRdb ran MiXCR on the reads and lists one entry per CDR3 protein. The table lists over 100,000 distinct CDR3 sequences, over 9.5% of them singletons. These receptors' targets are unknown. Sample: PBMCs, sequenced either directly or after in vitro stimulation (not recorded which). All receptors derive from a human donor in good health (CMV status not recorded). Some clones in this sample may be carry-over from other donors' samples.

This clonotype was counted many times. The chain uses TRBV29-1 and TRBJ2-1; D possibly corresponds to TRBD1 (6 bases). Deletions cut 6 bases from V and 5 bases from J, with 20 bases between. The germline gives CDR1 SQVTM, CDR2 ANQGSEA. The CDR3 extends over 15 amino acids. The CDR3 reads CSVTPRGTLNNEQFF. CDR3 in DNA: TGCAGCGTCACGCCGAGGGGGACGTTGAACAATGAGCAGTTCTTC.

V usage is TRBV6-2 or TRBV6-3 and J usage is TRBJ2-1; D is undetermined. The CDR3 totals 16 residues. Germline V gene lookup returns CDR1 MNHEY and CDR2 SVGEGT. Trimming took 0 bases from V and 3 from J, leaving 12 bases between them. The CDR3 here is CASSYSGRSFYNEQFF. CDR3 coding DNA: TGTGCCAGCAGTTACTCCGGCCGGTCCTTCTACAATGAGCAGTTCTTC.

The chain has TRBV27 and TRBJ1-2, with D possibly TRBD1 on 5 matching bases. Deletions cut 6 bases from V and 5 bases from J, with 16 bases between. This CDR3 is 14 amino acids long. Germline V gene sequence: CDR1 MNHEY, CDR2 SMNVEV (reference sequence). The CDR3 is CASSPSGGGYGYTF. The CDR3 coding sequence is TGTGCCAGCAGCCCTTCGGGGGGAGGGTATGGCTACACCTTC.

This clonotype was observed at least ten times. The CDR3 DNA follows: TGTGCCAGCAGCTTAGCGGGAGCGGGAGCAGAGACCCAGTACTTC. This gives the protein CASSLAGAGAETQYF. The chain carries TRBV7-2 and TRBJ2-5, with 8 nucleotides matching TRBD2. There are 15 residues in the CDR3. The J segment lost 4 bases and the V segment lost 0 bases, leaving 4 bases of the junction unmatched. Germline V CDR1 and CDR2: SGHTA, FQGNSA.

This clonotype was picked up many times. The chain links TRBV12-3 or TRBV12-4 to TRBJ1-6; D not certain. This CDR3 is built from 14 residues. V was cut by 6 bases and J by 6 bases, with 12 bases left in between. The CDR3 nucleotides are TGTGCCAGCAGCTCCCAGGAGGTTAATTCACCCCTCCACTTT. It translates to CASSSQEVNSPLHF.

There are a few counts of this clonotype. This rearrangement joins TRBV7-6 to TRBJ2-3, with 7 positions matching TRBD2. Germline-derived CDR1 and CDR2 are SGHVS and FNYEAQ. V trimming: 3 bases; J trimming: 0 bases; junction bases outside the gene matches: 6. The CDR3 contains 16 residues. CDR3 in DNA: TGTGCCAGCAGCTTTAGGCTAGCGGTTAGCACAGATACGCAGTATTTT. The encoded protein is CASSFRLAVSTDTQYF.

By its share, this clonotype is medium-sized. This sequence joins TRBV7-2 and TRBJ2-3; 8 bases match TRBD2. V lost 5 bases to trimming and J lost 4 bases; unmatched junction nucleotides: 5. Germline assignment: CDR1 SGHTA and CDR2 FQGNSA. CDR3 length: 14 residues. This CDR3 reads CASSQTGGADTQYF. CDR3 nucleotide sequence: TGTGCCAGCAGCCAGACGGGGGGGGCAGATACGCAGTATTTT. The full variable domain, rest sourced from reference TRBV7-2 and TRBJ2-3, is GAGVSQSPSNKVTEKGKDVELRCDPISGHTALYWYRQSLGQGLEFLIYFQGNSAPDKSGLPSDRFSAERTGGSVSTLTIQRTQQEDSAVYLCASSQTGGADTQYFGPGTRLTVL.

This clonotype was recorded many times. The chain couples TRBV6-5 to TRBJ1-1, with 7 bases identical to TRBD1. The CDR3 is 15 amino acids. Germline V gene data show CDR1 as MNHEY and CDR2 as SVGAGI. V trimming: 4 bases; J trimming: 0 bases; junction bases outside the gene matches: 5. CDR3 coding DNA: TGTGCCAGCAGTTCACCGGGACAGATGAACACTGAAGCTTTCTTT. Amino acid sequence: CASSSPGQMNTEAFF.

The V call is TRBV3-1, the J call TRBJ2-1; the D is unclear. This CDR3 region has 13 residues. Trimming removed 1 base at V and 6 bases at J, with 7 bases between. Germline V CDR1 and CDR2: LGHDT, YNNKEL (reference sequence). The CDR3 nucleotides read TGTGCCAGCAGCCAAGGCCTCCGCAATGAGCAGTTCTTC. Its protein product is CASSQGLRNEQFF.

This clonotype was seen repeatedly, ten times or more. The chain has TRBV12-3 or TRBV12-4 and TRBJ1-1, with D uncertain. The CDR3 spans 14 residues. V dropped 5 bases and J dropped 0 bases, with 10 bases sitting between them. Here the CDR3 DNA reads TGTGCCAGCAGTACGGGATATTTGAACACTGAAGCTTTCTTT. It translates to CASSTGYLNTEAFF.

The sample holds many counts of this clonotype. The chain recombines TRBV7-3 with TRBJ2-3, with TRBD2 identical over 9 bases. Germline assignment: CDR1 SGHTA and CDR2 FQGTGA. Trimming took 5 bases from V and 4 from J; bases not matched to a gene: 7. The CDR3 has 15 residues. CDR3 in amino acids: CASSLGLASADTQYF. For the CDR3, the DNA is TGTGCCAGCAGCCTCGGACTAGCGAGCGCAGATACGCAGTATTTT.

This clonotype was seen many times. V and J are TRBV19 and TRBJ2-2; no firm D call. This CDR3 spans 14 amino acids. Per the germline V gene, CDR1 is LNHDA and CDR2 is SQIVND (reference sequence). V gave up 1 base and J gave up 4 bases, with 7 bases separating them. The CDR3 nucleotides read TGTGCCAGTAGTATAGCGGTACCCACCGGGGAGCTGTTTTTT. Translation: CASSIAVPTGELFF. The whole variable domain, filled in from reference TRBV19 and TRBJ2-2, reads DGGITQSPKYLFRKEGQNVTLSCEQNLNHDAMYWYRQDPGQGLRLIYYSQIVNDFQKGDIAEGYSVSREKKESFPLTVTSAQKNPTAFYLCASSIAVPTGELFFGEGSRLTVL.

This clonotype was recorded at least ten times. This rearrangement joins TRBV7-2 to TRBJ1-3, with 8 bases matching TRBD1. The germline CDR1 and CDR2 sequences are SGHTA and FQGNSA. After removal of 5 bases from V and 4 bases from J, the junction contained 4 bases not matched to a gene. The CDR3 is 14 amino acids. CDR3 DNA sequence: TGTGCCAGCAGCCAGAGGACAGGGGGAAACACCATATATTTT. Its translation is CASSQRTGGNTIYF.

This clonotype has a count of ten or more. The chain couples TRBV20-1 to TRBJ1-2; D uncertain. V was clipped by 0 bases and J by 8 bases, with 16 bases between them. Germline CDR1 and CDR2: DFQATT and SNEGSKA (reference sequence). This CDR3 contains 14 residues. The CDR3 is CSARDFPRRVGYTF. The DNA for the CDR3 is TGCAGTGCTAGAGATTTTCCCAGGCGGGTGGGCTACACCTTC.

At least ten counts were recorded for this clonotype. The genes are TRBV7-2 and TRBJ2-5; 14 bases match TRBD2. Germline values: CDR1 SGHTA, CDR2 FQGNSA. J gave up 3 bases and V 3 bases, and 0 bases lay outside the gene matches. CDR3 length equals 15 residues. The CDR3 coding sequence is TGTGCCAGCAGCTTGGGACTAGCGGGAGAAGAGACCCAGTACTTC. As protein: CASSLGLAGEETQYF.

The sample holds many counts of this clonotype. J is TRBJ1-5 and V is TRBV7-2; tentatively, D is TRBD1 (5 bases). With 8 bases removed from V and 0 bases from J, the gap between germline ends came to 14 bases. This CDR3 region has 15 residues. Germline V gene data show CDR1 as SGHTA and CDR2 as FQGNSA. DNA of the CDR3: TGTGCCAGCGCGACAGAGCTTTATAGCAATCAGCCCCAGCATTTT. It is translated as CASATELYSNQPQHF.

The chain combines TRBV6-5 with TRBJ2-2; TRBD2 might be the D (5 bases). The CDR3 consists of 17 residues. The V and J ends lost 0 bases and 0 bases respectively, with 11 bases between them. CDR1 is MNHEY and CDR2 is SVGAGI in the germline V gene. CDR3 nucleotides: TGTGCCAGCAGTTACTCGACGGGGTTAGCGAACACCGGGGAGCTGTTTTTT. This translates into CASSYSTGLANTGELFF.

This clonotype was detected a few times. The rearrangement links TRBV19 to TRBJ1-1; possibly TRBD1 for D (6 bases). Trimming removed 3 bases from V and 1 base from J, with 9 bases in between. The germline CDR1 and CDR2 sequences are LNHDA and SQIVND (reference sequence). The CDR3 spans 14 residues. CDR3 bases: TGTGCCAGTAGTATGGACAGAGAGAACACTGAAGCTTTCTTT. It codes for CASSMDRENTEAFF.

This clonotype appeared many times. V usage is TRBV12-3 or TRBV12-4 and J usage is TRBJ1-2; D is unclear. Trimming took off 0 bases at V and 0 bases at J, with 8 bases between the two ends. The CDR3 length is 15 residues. As DNA, the CDR3 is TGTGCCAGCAGTTTAGCCCTGGAAGCTAACTATGGCTACACCTTC. Its translation: CASSLALEANYGYTF.

The rearrangement links TRBV19 to TRBJ2-7; a possible D gene is TRBD1 (6 bases). V lost 10 bases and J 2 bases, leaving 21 bases between the germline ends. The CDR3 sequence is 15 residues long. In germline, CDR1 is LNHDA, CDR2 SQIVND (reference sequence). The CDR3 DNA follows: TGTGCCATTCCCTACCCAGGGGATTTCGCCTACGAGCAGTACGTC. It yields the protein CAIPYPGDFAYEQYV.

This clonotype was found many times. The gene calls are TRBV7-2 and TRBJ2-5; 7 nucleotides match TRBD2. The CDR3 is 15 residues long. Losses at the gene ends were 3 bases for V and 5 bases for J; bases not matched to a gene: 9. CDR1 and CDR2 (germline): SGHTA, FQGNSA. The CDR3 coding sequence is TGTGCCAGCAGCTTTAGCGGGCCCCGAATGGAGACCCAGTACTTC. The encoded protein is CASSFSGPRMETQYF.

In this sample, this clonotype turned up many times. This sequence joins TRBV11-2 and TRBJ2-7; 7 bases match TRBD1. The ends lost 0 bases at V and 3 bases at J; junction bases unmatched: 5. The germline CDR1 and CDR2 sequences are SGHAT and FQNNGV. This CDR3 is built from 15 residues. CDR3 amino acids: CASSLDADRYYEQYV. In nucleotides, the CDR3 is TGTGCCAGCAGCTTAGACGCGGACAGGTACTACGAGCAGTACGTC.

This clonotype showed up just a few times. The rearrangement uses TRBV28 and TRBJ1-2; 11 positions agree with TRBD1. Germline V gene sequence: CDR1 MDHEN, CDR2 SYDVKM. The CDR3 runs to 13 residues. The V gene end was trimmed by 6 bases and the J gene end by 9 bases; junction bases not matched to a gene: 6. The CDR3 sequence: CASSYGQGASYTF. The CDR3 DNA reads TGTGCCAGCAGCTATGGACAGGGGGCGAGCTACACCTTC.

This clonotype was observed a few times. This chain connects TRBV28 to TRBJ2-3, with TRBD2 identical over 7 bases. V trimming: 3 bases; J trimming: 8 bases; junction bases outside the gene matches: 14. Germline V lookup: CDR1 MDHEN, CDR2 SYDVKM. The CDR3 has 16 amino acids. CDR3 bases: TGTGCCAGCAGTTTTGACGCTAGCGGACAAAGGCGTACGCAGTATTTT. Translated, it gives CASSFDASGQRRTQYF.

This clonotype showed up many times. The rearrangement joins TRBV7-8 to TRBJ2-6, with D hard to call. Trimming pared 7 bases from V and 2 bases from J, leaving 18 bases between. Germline V gives CDR1 SGHVS, CDR2 FQNEAQ. There are 17 residues in the CDR3. The CDR3 reads CASTVPTGSPGANVLTF. CDR3 sequence (DNA): TGTGCCAGCACTGTCCCCACCGGGTCACCTGGGGCCAACGTCCTGACTTTC.

At least ten counts were recorded for this clonotype. The rearrangement uses TRBV11-3 and TRBJ2-1; D is unresolved. V was trimmed by 2 bases and J by 4 bases, leaving 6 bases between them. CDR3 length equals 13 residues. Germline V CDR1 and CDR2: SGHNT, YENEEA. CDR3 nucleotide sequence: TGTGCCAGCAGCTTAAATCAGTACAATGAGCAGTTCTTC. It codes for CASSLNQYNEQFF.

The J gene is TRBJ2-2, the V gene TRBV20-1; 13 positions agree with TRBD2. Trimming removed 0 bases from V and 3 bases from J; junction bases left unmatched: 4. There are 17 residues in the CDR3. Germline V CDR1 and CDR2: DFQATT, SNEGSKA (reference sequence). Here the CDR3 reads CSARDPLAGGDTGELFF. DNA of the CDR3: TGCAGTGCTAGAGATCCACTAGCGGGAGGGGACACCGGGGAGCTGTTTTTT.